This T cell receptor beta chain was recorded in a study of T cell responses to AZD1222 COVID-19 vaccine. In germline, CDR1 is SGHRS, CDR2 YFSETQ. This CDR3 spans 11 amino acids. Trimming cost V 7 bases and J 4 bases, with 8 bases left between them. A remark on this clone: Its specificity is unknown.

Overall study results and limits: Clonal diversity was possibly underestimated; the donors were predominantly white British and more often female. Regions left unmutated in variants are reportedly the target of nearly half of spike-specific TCRs.

Assay used: immunoSEQ multiplex PCR; TCRdb lists only in-frame clones, some missing. The table has about 57,000 clones, approximately 86% seen once; the top ten hold approximately 15%. This TCR derives from an adult in good health. The specimen comprised peripheral blood, sampled on day 0 of AZD1222 vaccination. The chain joins TRBV5-1 to TRBJ1-2, with D possibly matching TRBD1 (5 bases). The CDR3 loop is CASQGSYGYTF. CDR3 coding DNA: TGCGCCAGCCAGGGTAGCTATGGCTACACCTTC.